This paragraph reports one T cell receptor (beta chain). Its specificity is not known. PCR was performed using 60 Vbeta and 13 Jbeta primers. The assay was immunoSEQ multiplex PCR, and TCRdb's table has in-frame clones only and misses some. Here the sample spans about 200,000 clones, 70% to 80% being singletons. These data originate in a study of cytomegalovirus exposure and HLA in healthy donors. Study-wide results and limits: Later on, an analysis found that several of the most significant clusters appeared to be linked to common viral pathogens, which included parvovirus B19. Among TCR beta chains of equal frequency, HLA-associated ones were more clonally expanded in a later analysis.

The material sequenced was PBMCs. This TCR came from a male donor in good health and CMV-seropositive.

The DNA of the CDR3 is TGTGCCATAACGTTGGGGGCTAGCTCTTCCTACGAGCAGTACTTC. Its translation is CAITLGASSSYEQYF. The rearrangement joins TRBV5-4 to TRBJ2-7, with D tentatively TRBD1 (6 bases). The CDR3 consists of 15 residues. Germline loops: CDR1 SGHNT, CDR2 YYREEE (reference sequence). Trimming removed 9 bases from V and 1 base from J, with 20 bases in between.